This T cell receptor (beta chain) was obtained from a study of T cell repertoires in cytomegalovirus infection. Study-wide context: Indications of both CMV infection and matching HLA type were provided by public TCR beta signatures.

TCRdb itself ran the reads through MiXCR, one entry per CDR3 protein. Seen here are roughly 630,000 distinct CDR3 sequences, approximately 25% observed once, and the top ten hold roughly 8%. From germline, CDR1 is MGHDK and CDR2 SYGVNS. V was pared by 8 bases and J by 3 bases, with 6 bases of the junction left unmatched. The CDR3 consists of 13 residues. The table lists this clonotype with a few counts. No antigen is known for it. Points from the study as a whole: HLA-C-restricted CMV clonotypes gave the most frequent clonotype in two of eight donors.

The sample was CD8+ T cells from PBMCs. The TCR originated in a human donor in good health (CMV status not recorded). Some clones in this sample may be carry-over from other donors' samples. This sequence joins TRBV25-1 and TRBJ2-5; 7 bases fit TRBD1. CDR3 in amino acids: CASGPGQEETQYF. The DNA for the CDR3 is TGTGCCAGCGGACCCGGACAGGAAGAGACCCAGTACTTC.